This T cell receptor (beta chain) came from a study of T cell responses to AZD1222 COVID-19 vaccine. The assay was immunoSEQ multiplex PCR, and TCRdb's table has in-frame clones only and misses some. There are 120,000 or so clones in the sample; about 91% occur only once, and approximately 2.5% lies in the top ten. This CDR3 contains 14 residues. Germline V lookup: CDR1 SGDLS, CDR2 YYNGEE. Trimming stripped 2 bases from V and 3 bases from J, with 9 bases between. This chain uses TRBV9 with TRBJ2-1; D is unclear. The receptor comes from an adult in good health. This specimen consisted of peripheral blood, obtained on day 0 of AZD1222 vaccination. The CDR3 protein is CASSVASYYNEQFF. Here the CDR3 DNA reads TGTGCCAGCAGCGTCGCTTCTTACTACAATGAGCAGTTCTTC.